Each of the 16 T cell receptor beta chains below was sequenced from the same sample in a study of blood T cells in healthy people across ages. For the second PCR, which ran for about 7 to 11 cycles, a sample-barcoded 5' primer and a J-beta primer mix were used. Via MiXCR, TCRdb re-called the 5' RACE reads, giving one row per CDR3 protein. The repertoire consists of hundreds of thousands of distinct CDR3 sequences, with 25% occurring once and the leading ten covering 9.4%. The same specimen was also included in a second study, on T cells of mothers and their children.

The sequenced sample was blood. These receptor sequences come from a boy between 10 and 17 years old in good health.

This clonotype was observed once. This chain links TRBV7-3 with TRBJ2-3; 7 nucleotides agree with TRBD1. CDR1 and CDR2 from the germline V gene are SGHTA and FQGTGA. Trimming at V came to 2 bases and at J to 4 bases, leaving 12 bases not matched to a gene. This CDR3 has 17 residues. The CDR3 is CASSLGQGITGADTQYF. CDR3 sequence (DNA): TGTGCCAGCAGCTTAGGCCAGGGAATAACAGGGGCAGATACGCAGTATTTT. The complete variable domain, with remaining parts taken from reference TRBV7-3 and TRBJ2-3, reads GAGVSQTPSNKVTEKGKYVELRCDPISGHTALYWYRQSLGQGPEFLIYFQGTGAADDSGLPNDRFFAVRPEGSVSTLKIQRTERGDSAVYLCASSLGQGITGADTQYFGPGTRLTVL.

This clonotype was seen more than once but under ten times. CDR3 loop: CSAGRDFYGYTF. Written as DNA, the CDR3 is TGCAGTGCTGGAAGGGATTTCTATGGCTACACCTTC. The V and J genes are TRBV20-1 and TRBJ1-2; D unresolved. V lost 5 bases and J 4 bases, leaving 11 bases between the germline ends. The CDR3 contains 12 residues. The germline CDR1 and CDR2 sequences are DFQATT and SNEGSKA (reference sequence).

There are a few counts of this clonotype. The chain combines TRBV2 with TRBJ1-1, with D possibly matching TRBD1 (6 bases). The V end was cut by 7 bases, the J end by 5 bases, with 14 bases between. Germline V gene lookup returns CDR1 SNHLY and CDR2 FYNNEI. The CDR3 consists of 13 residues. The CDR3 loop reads CASNRGDETEAFF. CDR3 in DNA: TGTGCCAGCAATAGGGGGGATGAGACTGAAGCTTTCTTT.

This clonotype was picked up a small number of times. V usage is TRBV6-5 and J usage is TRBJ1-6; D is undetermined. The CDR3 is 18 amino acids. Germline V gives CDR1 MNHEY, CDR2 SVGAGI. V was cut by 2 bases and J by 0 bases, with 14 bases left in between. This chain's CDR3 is CASSYTDFQSSYNSPLHF. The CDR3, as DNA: TGTGCCAGCAGTTACACGGACTTCCAGAGCTCCTATAATTCACCCCTCCACTTT.

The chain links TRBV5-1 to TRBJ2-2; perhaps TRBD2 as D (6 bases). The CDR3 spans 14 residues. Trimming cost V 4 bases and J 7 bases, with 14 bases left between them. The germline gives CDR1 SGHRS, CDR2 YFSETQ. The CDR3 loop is CASSPGVTIGELFF. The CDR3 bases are TGCGCCAGCAGCCCGGGAGTTACCATCGGGGAGCTGTTTTTT. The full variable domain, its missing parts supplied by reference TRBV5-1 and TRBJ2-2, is KAGVTQTPRYLIKTRGQQVTLSCSPISGHRSVSWYQQTPGQGLQFLFEYFSETQRNKGNFPGRFSGRQFSNSRSEMNVSTLELGDSALYLCASSPGVTIGELFFGEGSRLTVL.

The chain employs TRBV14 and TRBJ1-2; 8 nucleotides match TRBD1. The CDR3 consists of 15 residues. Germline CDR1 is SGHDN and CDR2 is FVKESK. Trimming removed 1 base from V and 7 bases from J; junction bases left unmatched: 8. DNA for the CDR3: TGTGCCAGCAGCCAAGGGACAGGGTCTTGGTCTGGCTACACCTTC. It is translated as CASSQGTGSWSGYTF.

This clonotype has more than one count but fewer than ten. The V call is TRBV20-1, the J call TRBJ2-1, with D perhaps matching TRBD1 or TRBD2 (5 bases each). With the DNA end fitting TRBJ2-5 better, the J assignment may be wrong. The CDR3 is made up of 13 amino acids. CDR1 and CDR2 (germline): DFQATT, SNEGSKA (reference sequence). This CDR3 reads CSAWGITGMTQYF. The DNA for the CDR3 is TGCAGTGCTTGGGGGATTACCGGGATGACCCAGTACTTC.

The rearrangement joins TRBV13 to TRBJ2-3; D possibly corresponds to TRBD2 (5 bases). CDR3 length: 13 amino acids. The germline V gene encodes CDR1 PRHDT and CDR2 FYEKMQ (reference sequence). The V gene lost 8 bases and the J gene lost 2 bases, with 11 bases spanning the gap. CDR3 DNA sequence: TGTGCCAGCTCCGGGCGGGTCACAGATACGCAGTATTTT. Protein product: CASSGRVTDTQYF.

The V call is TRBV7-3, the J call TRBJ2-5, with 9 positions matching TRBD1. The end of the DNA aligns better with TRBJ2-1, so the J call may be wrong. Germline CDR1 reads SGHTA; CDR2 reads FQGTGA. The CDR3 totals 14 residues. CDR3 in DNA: TGTGCCAGCAGCATGTCGGACAGGGGAAATGAGCAGTTCTTC. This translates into CASSMSDRGNEQFF.

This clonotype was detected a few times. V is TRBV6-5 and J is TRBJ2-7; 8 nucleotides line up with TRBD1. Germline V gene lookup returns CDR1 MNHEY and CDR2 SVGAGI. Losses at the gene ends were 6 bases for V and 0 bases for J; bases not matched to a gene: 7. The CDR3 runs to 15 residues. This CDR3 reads CASSQTGVSSYEQYF. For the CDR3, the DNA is TGTGCCAGCAGCCAGACAGGGGTTAGCTCCTACGAGCAGTACTTC.

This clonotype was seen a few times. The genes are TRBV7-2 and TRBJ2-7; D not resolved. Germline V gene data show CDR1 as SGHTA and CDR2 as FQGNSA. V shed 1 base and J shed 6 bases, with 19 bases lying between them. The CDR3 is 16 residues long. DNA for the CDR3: TGTGCCAGCAGCTTAGTCTCGGAGAGAATCTGGGGCGAGCAGTACTTC. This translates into CASSLVSERIWGEQYF.

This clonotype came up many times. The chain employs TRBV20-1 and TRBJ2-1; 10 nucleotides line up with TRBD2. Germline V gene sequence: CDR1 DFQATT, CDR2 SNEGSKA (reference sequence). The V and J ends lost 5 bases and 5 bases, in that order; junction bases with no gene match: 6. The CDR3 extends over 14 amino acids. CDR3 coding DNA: TGCAGTGCTGGAGGACTAGCGGAGAACAATGAGCAGTTCTTC. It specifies CSAGGLAENNEQFF.

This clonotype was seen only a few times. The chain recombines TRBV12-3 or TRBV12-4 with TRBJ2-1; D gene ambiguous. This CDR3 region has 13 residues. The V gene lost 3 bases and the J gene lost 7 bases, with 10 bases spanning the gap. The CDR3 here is CASSLSSENEQFF. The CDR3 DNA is TGTGCCAGCAGTTTGTCCAGCGAGAATGAGCAGTTCTTC.

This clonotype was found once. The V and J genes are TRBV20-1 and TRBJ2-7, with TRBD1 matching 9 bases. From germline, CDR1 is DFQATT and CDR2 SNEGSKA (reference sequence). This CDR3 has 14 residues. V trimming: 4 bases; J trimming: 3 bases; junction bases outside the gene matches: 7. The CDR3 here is CSAKGDRAIYEQYF. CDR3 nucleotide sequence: TGCAGTGCTAAGGGGGACAGGGCGATCTACGAGCAGTACTTC.

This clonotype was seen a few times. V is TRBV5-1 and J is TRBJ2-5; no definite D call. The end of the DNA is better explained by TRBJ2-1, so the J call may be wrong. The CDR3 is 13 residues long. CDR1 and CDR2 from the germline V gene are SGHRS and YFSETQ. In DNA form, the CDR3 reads TGCGCCAGCGAAGACCCTTTTATCAATGAGCAGTTCTTC. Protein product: CASEDPFINEQFF.

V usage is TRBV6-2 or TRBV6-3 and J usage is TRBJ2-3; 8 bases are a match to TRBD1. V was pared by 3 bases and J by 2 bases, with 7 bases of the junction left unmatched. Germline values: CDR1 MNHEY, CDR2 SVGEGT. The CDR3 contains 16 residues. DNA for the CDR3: TGTGCCAGCAGTTATCATCGGACAGGGAACACAGATACGCAGTATTTT. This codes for CASSYHRTGNTDTQYF.